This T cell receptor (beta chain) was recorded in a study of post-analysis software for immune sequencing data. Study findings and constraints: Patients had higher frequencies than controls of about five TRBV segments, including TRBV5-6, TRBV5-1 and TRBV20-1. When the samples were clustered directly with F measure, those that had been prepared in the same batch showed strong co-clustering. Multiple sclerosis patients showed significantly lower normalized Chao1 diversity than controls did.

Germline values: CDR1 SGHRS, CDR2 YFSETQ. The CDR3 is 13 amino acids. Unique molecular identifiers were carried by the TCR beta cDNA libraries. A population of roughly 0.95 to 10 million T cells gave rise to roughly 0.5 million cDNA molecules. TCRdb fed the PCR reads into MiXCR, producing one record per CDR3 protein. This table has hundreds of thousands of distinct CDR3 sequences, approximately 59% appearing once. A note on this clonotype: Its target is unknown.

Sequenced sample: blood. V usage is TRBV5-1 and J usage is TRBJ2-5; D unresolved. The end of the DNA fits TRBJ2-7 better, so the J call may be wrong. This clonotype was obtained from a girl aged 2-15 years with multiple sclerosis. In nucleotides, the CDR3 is TGCGCCAGCAGCACGCATGCGACGAACGAGCAGTACTTC. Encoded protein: CASSTHATNEQYF.